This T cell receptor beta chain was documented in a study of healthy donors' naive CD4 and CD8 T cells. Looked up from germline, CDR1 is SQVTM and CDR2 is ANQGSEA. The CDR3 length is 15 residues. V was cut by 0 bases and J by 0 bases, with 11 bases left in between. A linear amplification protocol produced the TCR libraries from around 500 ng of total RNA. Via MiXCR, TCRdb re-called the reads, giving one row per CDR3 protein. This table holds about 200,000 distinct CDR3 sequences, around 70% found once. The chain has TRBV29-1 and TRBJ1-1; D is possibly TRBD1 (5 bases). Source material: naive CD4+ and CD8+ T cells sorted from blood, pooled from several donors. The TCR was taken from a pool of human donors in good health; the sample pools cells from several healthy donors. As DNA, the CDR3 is TGCAGCGTTGAAGATCATGAGGGGTTGAACACTGAAGCTTTCTTT. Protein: CSVEDHEGLNTEAFF.